This is a list of T cell receptor beta chains from one sample in a study of T cell responses to AZD1222 COVID-19 vaccine. Profiled with immunoSEQ multiplex PCR; TCRdb holds only in-frame clones, not every one. The data contain more than 100,000 clones, more than 85% of them singletons. The sequences come from peripheral blood, collected on day 0 of AZD1222 vaccination. The receptors come from an adult in good health. Each CDR3 is given with its conserved first and last residue. A D gene is named only where the DNA matches it firmly. Clone size is shown for a subset of rows, as once, few, many or a class of expanded clone.

>-|TRBV15|TRBJ2-2|-
TGTGCCACCAGCAACCTGAGGGTCGGCACCGGGGAGCTGTTTTTT
CATSNLRVGTGELFF
>TRBD1|TRBV6-5|TRBJ2-7|-
TGTGCCAGCAGGAACACCGGGACAGAAACCTACGAGCAGTACTTC
CASRNTGTETYEQYF
>-|TRBV4-1|TRBJ2-2|few
TGCGCCAGCAGCCAAGATCGGGCGGGACTGAACACCGGGGAGCTGTTTTTT
CASSQDRAGLNTGELFF
>-|TRBV7-8|TRBJ1-4|-
TGTGCCAGCACCCGATCACGGGGAGGGGGTACTAATGAAAAACTGTTTTTT
CASTRSRGGGTNEKLFF
>TRBD2|TRBV28|TRBJ2-3|-
TGTGCCAGCAGTTTAGGGGTCGGGGTAGCGGGAGCTCCGCAGTATTTT
CASSLGVGVAGAPQYF
>TRBD2|TRBV3-1/TRBV3-2|TRBJ2-1|-
TGTGCCAGCAGCCGCCGACTAGCGGGAGCCCTCGATGAGCAGTTCTTC
CASSRRLAGALDEQFF
>-|TRBV28|TRBJ1-5|-
TGTGCCAGCAGCTCCATGGACAGATTCAATCAGCCCCAGCATTTT
CASSSMDRFNQPQHF
>-|TRBV30|TRBJ1-1|few
TGTGCCTGGAGACCGTTGCTGAACACTGAAGCTTTCTTT
CAWRPLLNTEAFF
>-|TRBV18|TRBJ2-1|once
TGTGCCAGCAGCGACGGTCAAGGTGAGCAGTTCTTC
CASSDGQGEQFF
>-|TRBV27|TRBJ1-5|-
TGTGCCAGCAGTGCCGGGACCCGTAGCAATCAGCCCCAGCATTTT
CASSAGTRSNQPQHF
>TRBD1|TRBV5-1|TRBJ2-3|-
TGCGCCAGCAGCTGGACAGGTCACGGTACAGATACGCAGTATTTT
CASSWTGHGTDTQYF
>-|TRBV10-2|TRBJ2-2|once
TGCGCCAGCAGTCTCAGCGGAGGAGCCGGGGAGCTGTTTTTT
CASSLSGGAGELFF
>TRBD2|TRBV5-7|TRBJ2-7|-
TGTGCCAGCAGCTTGGGGCGGGAGGGCCCTTACGAGCAGTACTTC
CASSLGREGPYEQYF
>TRBD2|TRBV3-1/TRBV3-2|TRBJ2-7|-
TGTGCCAGCAGCCAAGACAGCGGGGAGGGCAACTACGAGCAGTACTTC
CASSQDSGEGNYEQYF
>TRBD1|TRBV4-3|TRBJ1-1|-
TGCGCCAGCAGCCGAGGGACAGGGGGATGGACTGAAGCTTTCTTT
CASSRGTGGWTEAFF
>TRBD1|TRBV19|TRBJ1-1|-
TGTGCCAGTAGTGCCCGTCCGGACAGGCTGAACACTGAAGCTTTCTTT
CASSARPDRLNTEAFF
>-|TRBV7-9|TRBJ1-1|-
TGTGCCAGCAGCTTAGGGGAGGGAACTGAAGCTTTCTTT
CASSLGEGTEAFF
>-|TRBV25-1|TRBJ2-2|-
TGTGCCAGCAGTTTAGTGACCGGGGAGCTGTTTTTT
CASSLVTGELFF
>-|TRBV7-9|TRBJ1-2|-
TGTGCCAGCAGCTTAGGTCAGGGAGGCGGCTACACCTTC
CASSLGQGGGYTF
>TRBD2|TRBV9|TRBJ2-1|-
TGTGCCAGCAGCCCCTTTTGGACTAGCGGGGGAAACAATGAGCAGTTCTTC
CASSPFWTSGGNNEQFF
>TRBD2|TRBV9|TRBJ2-5|-
TGTGCCAGCAATTCCGGGACTAGCGGGCAAGAGACCCAGTACTTC
CASNSGTSGQETQYF
>-|TRBV27|TRBJ1-5|-
TGTGCCAGCAGTTTAAGAGAAAACAATCAGCCCCAGCATTTT
CASSLRENNQPQHF
>-|TRBV5-1|TRBJ2-2|-
TGCGCCAGCAGCCCGGGGGACTTCTGGAACACCGGGGAGCTGTTTTTT
CASSPGDFWNTGELFF
>TRBD2|TRBV24-1|TRBJ2-7|-
TGTGCCCCCCCGGGGGAGGGCTCCTACGAGCAGTACTTC
CAPPGEGSYEQYF
>TRBD2|TRBV7-8|TRBJ2-7|-
TGTGCCAGCAGCTTAGCTCTAGCGGGTGAGCAGTACTTC
CASSLALAGEQYF
>-|TRBV7-9|TRBJ1-5|-
TGTGCCAGCAGCTTATCCGGAGCTCAGCCCCAGCATTTT
CASSLSGAQPQHF
>-|TRBV6-6|TRBJ1-1|-
TGTGCCAGCAGAGAAGGAGGGATCCCTGAAGCTTTCTTT
CASREGGIPEAFF
>-|TRBV4-3|TRBJ2-5|-
TGCGCCAGCAGCTCCAGGGCAGGGGCGCAAGAGACCCAGTACTTC
CASSSRAGAQETQYF
>TRBD2|TRBV11-1|TRBJ2-1|-
TGTGCCAGCAGGGTTTCCCAGGGAGGGTCCTACAATGAGCAGTTCTTC
CASRVSQGGSYNEQFF
>TRBD2|TRBV4-1|TRBJ2-7|few
TGCGCCAGCAGCCAAGATCCGGGGGGGGACCTGGCCTTC
CASSQDPGGDLAF
>-|TRBV7-8|TRBJ1-2|-
TGTGCCAGCAGCTTATCGGAGAACTATGGCTACACCTTC
CASSLSENYGYTF
>-|TRBV19|TRBJ1-5|-
TGTGCCAGTAGTACCCTGCTGTCTGGGGGCATTAATCAGCCCCAGCATTTT
CASSTLLSGGINQPQHF
>TRBD2|TRBV29-1|TRBJ2-7|-
TGCAGCGTTCTAGCGGGAGCGTACGAGCAGTACTTC
CSVLAGAYEQYF
>-|TRBV30|TRBJ2-2|few
TGTGCCTGGAGGCGACCAGGCCCCACCGGGGAGCTGTTTTTT
CAWRRPGPTGELFF
>TRBD1|TRBV4-1|TRBJ2-4|-
TGCGCCAGCAGCCAAGATTTTGGGACAGGGGGAGACATTCAGTACTTC
CASSQDFGTGGDIQYF
>-|TRBV4-2|TRBJ2-1|-
TGTGCCAGCAGCCTTACGGTTGGGGGGAACAATGAGCAGTTCTTC
CASSLTVGGNNEQFF
>TRBD1|TRBV2|TRBJ1-1|-
TGTGCCAGCAGTTACGACAGGGGTGGGGTTGAAGCTTTCTTT
CASSYDRGGVEAFF
>-|TRBV15|TRBJ1-1|-
TGTGCCACCAGCAGAGAGGGGGTGACTGAAGCTTTCTTT
CATSREGVTEAFF